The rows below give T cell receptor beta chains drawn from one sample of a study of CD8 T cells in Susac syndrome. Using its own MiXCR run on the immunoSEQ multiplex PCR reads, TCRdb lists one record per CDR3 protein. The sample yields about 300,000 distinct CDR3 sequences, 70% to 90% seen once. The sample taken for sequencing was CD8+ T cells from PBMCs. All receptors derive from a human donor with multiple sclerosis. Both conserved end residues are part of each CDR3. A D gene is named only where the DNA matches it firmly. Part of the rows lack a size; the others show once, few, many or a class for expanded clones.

CDR3nt: TGTGCCAGCAGCTTATGGAGCGGGCCTAAATACAATGAGCAGTTCTTC; CDR3aa: CASSLWSGPKYNEQFF; d_gene: .; v_gene: TRBV7-9; j_gene: TRBJ2-1; abundance: once
CDR3nt: TGTGCCAGCAGCTTGTCCGGAGGGCCGGGAGGCTCCTACAATGAGCAGTTCTTC; CDR3aa: CASSLSGGPGGSYNEQFF; d_gene: TRBD2; v_gene: TRBV5-6; j_gene: TRBJ2-1; abundance: once
CDR3nt: TGTGCCACCAGTTTCAGCGGGGGCCTTGCCAATGAGCAGTTCTTC; CDR3aa: CATSFSGGLANEQFF; d_gene: TRBD2; v_gene: TRBV24-1; j_gene: TRBJ2-1; abundance: .
CDR3nt: TGTGCCAGCAGCGATTCTCCAGGGTCGGGGAATGAAAAACTGTTTTTT; CDR3aa: CASSDSPGSGNEKLFF; d_gene: .; v_gene: TRBV9; j_gene: TRBJ1-4; abundance: .
CDR3nt: TGTGCCAGCAGCTTTCTCGGCGGAACCTCAGATACGCAGTATTTT; CDR3aa: CASSFLGGTSDTQYF; d_gene: .; v_gene: TRBV7-3; j_gene: TRBJ2-3; abundance: .
CDR3nt: TGTGCCAGCAGTCTGACTCGAGGTACCTACGAGCAGTACTTC; CDR3aa: CASSLTRGTYEQYF; d_gene: .; v_gene: TRBV27; j_gene: TRBJ2-7; abundance: .
CDR3nt: TGTGCCAGCAGCCCCGGGACAGGGTTTGGCTACACCTTC; CDR3aa: CASSPGTGFGYTF; d_gene: TRBD1; v_gene: TRBV6-1; j_gene: TRBJ1-2; abundance: .
CDR3nt: TGTGCCAGCAGTCCTAGGACAGGGGGAACTAATGAAAAACTGTTTTTT; CDR3aa: CASSPRTGGTNEKLFF; d_gene: TRBD1; v_gene: TRBV12-3/TRBV12-4; j_gene: TRBJ1-4; abundance: .
CDR3nt: TGTGCCAGCAGTCCCCAAGCGGGACCCTACAATGAGCAGTTCTTC; CDR3aa: CASSPQAGPYNEQFF; d_gene: TRBD2; v_gene: TRBV6-2/TRBV6-3; j_gene: TRBJ2-1; abundance: .
CDR3nt: TGTGCCAGCACTCTCAAAGGGGGGGAGCTGTTTTTT; CDR3aa: CASTLKGGELFF; d_gene: .; v_gene: TRBV5-4; j_gene: TRBJ2-2; abundance: once
CDR3nt: TGTGCCAGCAGTCCATCAGCCAGCGGCGACTACGAGCAGTACTTC; CDR3aa: CASSPSASGDYEQYF; d_gene: .; v_gene: TRBV27; j_gene: TRBJ2-7; abundance: .
CDR3nt: TGTGCCAGCAGTTTAGGGGCTAGCGGCACAGATACGCAGTATTTT; CDR3aa: CASSLGASGTDTQYF; d_gene: .; v_gene: TRBV5-1; j_gene: TRBJ2-3; abundance: .
CDR3nt: TGTGCCAGCAGAGAAATTTATAGCAATCAGCCCCAGCATTTT; CDR3aa: CASREIYSNQPQHF; d_gene: .; v_gene: TRBV2; j_gene: TRBJ1-5; abundance: .
CDR3nt: TGCAGTGCTAGTATAATCCGGGCAGGAAATCAGCCCCAGCATTTT; CDR3aa: CSASIIRAGNQPQHF; d_gene: .; v_gene: TRBV20-1; j_gene: TRBJ1-5; abundance: once
CDR3nt: TGTGCCATCAGTGAGGGATTGGGGCGAGAGACCCAGTACTTC; CDR3aa: CAISEGLGRETQYF; d_gene: .; v_gene: TRBV10-3; j_gene: TRBJ2-5; abundance: .
CDR3nt: TGTGCCAGCAGCTCCGGCCCCCCACTAGCGGCAAGTCGTGAGACCCAGTACTTC; CDR3aa: CASSSGPPLAASRETQYF; d_gene: TRBD2; v_gene: TRBV7-2; j_gene: TRBJ2-5; abundance: .
CDR3nt: TGTGCCAGCAGTTTAGCTCCGGGGGAGCAGTACTTC; CDR3aa: CASSLAPGEQYF; d_gene: .; v_gene: TRBV27; j_gene: TRBJ2-7; abundance: .
CDR3nt: TGTGCCAGCAGCTCCCCCGGCTACGAGCAGTACTTC; CDR3aa: CASSSPGYEQYF; d_gene: .; v_gene: TRBV5-5; j_gene: TRBJ2-7; abundance: few
CDR3nt: TGTGCCAGTAGTCCAGGGGAAAGGAGCTCCTACAATGAGCAGTTCTTC; CDR3aa: CASSPGERSSYNEQFF; d_gene: .; v_gene: TRBV19; j_gene: TRBJ2-1; abundance: .
CDR3nt: TGTGCCAGCAGTGAGTCGGATACGAACACCGGGGAGCTGTTTTTT; CDR3aa: CASSESDTNTGELFF; d_gene: .; v_gene: TRBV6-4; j_gene: TRBJ2-2; abundance: .
CDR3nt: TGTGCCAGCAGGGGACAGGGAATGGTAGCCAAAAACATTCAGTACTTC; CDR3aa: CASRGQGMVAKNIQYF; d_gene: TRBD1; v_gene: TRBV28; j_gene: TRBJ2-4; abundance: once
CDR3nt: TGTGCCAGCAGCCCGACAGGCCAAGAGACCCAGTACTTC; CDR3aa: CASSPTGQETQYF; d_gene: .; v_gene: TRBV12-3/TRBV12-4; j_gene: TRBJ2-5; abundance: .
CDR3nt: TGTGCCAGCATCCACCCGGGACAGGGGAAATATAATTCACCCCTCCACTTT; CDR3aa: CASIHPGQGKYNSPLHF; d_gene: TRBD1; v_gene: TRBV2; j_gene: TRBJ1-6; abundance: .
CDR3nt: TGTGCCAGCAGCCTCTCGATGAATCAGCCCCAGCATTTT; CDR3aa: CASSLSMNQPQHF; d_gene: .; v_gene: TRBV7-9; j_gene: TRBJ1-5; abundance: .
CDR3nt: TGCAGTGCTAGAGCCAGGGCCGACTACGAGCAGTACTTC; CDR3aa: CSARARADYEQYF; d_gene: .; v_gene: TRBV20-1; j_gene: TRBJ2-7; abundance: .
CDR3nt: TGCGCCAGCAGCCCCGGACCCCCACTAGGCCAATTTATTATTAGAGGTGACATTCAGTACTTC; CDR3aa: CASSPGPPLGQFIIRGDIQYF; d_gene: .; v_gene: TRBV4-1; j_gene: TRBJ2-4; abundance: .
CDR3nt: TGCGGATCCGGCGGGGAAAACACCGGGGAGCTGTTTTTT; CDR3aa: CGSGGENTGELFF; d_gene: .; v_gene: TRBV29-1; j_gene: TRBJ2-2; abundance: .
CDR3nt: TGTGCCAGCAGCCAAGATGTGACAGGGAGCTCCTACAATGAGCAGTTCTTC; CDR3aa: CASSQDVTGSSYNEQFF; d_gene: TRBD1; v_gene: TRBV3-1; j_gene: TRBJ2-1; abundance: .
CDR3nt: TGTGCCAGCAGCCCCGGACTAGCCCTCCAAGAGACCCAGTACTTC; CDR3aa: CASSPGLALQETQYF; d_gene: TRBD2; v_gene: TRBV3-1; j_gene: TRBJ2-5; abundance: .
CDR3nt: TGTGCCAGTAGTATAGAGAGCGGCGGCACAGATACGCAGTATTTT; CDR3aa: CASSIESGGTDTQYF; d_gene: .; v_gene: TRBV19; j_gene: TRBJ2-3; abundance: .
CDR3nt: TGTGCCAGCAGTGGGAGGGAGGTGGAGACCTACGAGCAGTACTTC; CDR3aa: CASSGREVETYEQYF; d_gene: .; v_gene: TRBV2; j_gene: TRBJ2-7; abundance: once
CDR3nt: TGTGCCACCAGTTCCCGGGACGGCTACCTGGAGGAGCAGTTCTTC; CDR3aa: CATSSRDGYLEEQFF; d_gene: .; v_gene: TRBV24-1; j_gene: TRBJ2-1; abundance: .
CDR3nt: TGTGCCAGCAGGGTCAGTGATTACACTGAAGCTTTCTTT; CDR3aa: CASRVSDYTEAFF; d_gene: .; v_gene: TRBV6-6; j_gene: TRBJ1-1; abundance: .
CDR3nt: TGTGCCAGCAGTCCACCCTCGGGGGGGCGGACCGGGGAGCTGTTTTTT; CDR3aa: CASSPPSGGRTGELFF; d_gene: TRBD2; v_gene: TRBV25-1; j_gene: TRBJ2-2; abundance: .
CDR3nt: TGTGCCAGCAGCCCGGGGGACAGAGGGCCGAACACTGAAGCTTTCTTT; CDR3aa: CASSPGDRGPNTEAFF; d_gene: TRBD1; v_gene: TRBV12-3/TRBV12-4; j_gene: TRBJ1-1; abundance: .
CDR3nt: TGTGCCAGCAGCTTAGCAACGACTAGCGGAGACAATGAGCAGTTCTTC; CDR3aa: CASSLATTSGDNEQFF; d_gene: TRBD2; v_gene: TRBV7-6; j_gene: TRBJ2-1; abundance: .